Presented here are 4 T cell receptor beta chains from one specimen sequenced in a study of shared clonotypes between healthy human individuals (dated by TCRdb to about 2020). Libraries were prepared through the immunoSEQ multiplex PCR assay. What TCRdb holds here is the immuneACCESS table cut down to in-frame rearrangements. Part of the clones is not present; checked against another copy, under half of the missing clones reflect an unresolved V gene, and the others are unexplained. The table for this sample lists approximately 2.5 million clones; approximately 90% of them were counted only once. Jointly, the top ten make up around 0.14% of the sample. Sequencing was done on a sample of naive CD4+ T cells sorted from blood. This specimen's cell subset or site label, interpreted: CD45RA+ positively selected. The receptors were gathered from a man aged 18 to 30 in good health.

With regard to this clone: Other DNA sequences of this sample code for an identical CDR3. The chain is built from TRBV27 and TRBJ1-4, with no clear D. Trimming pared 1 base from V and 8 bases from J, leaving 5 bases between. The CDR3 length is 12 residues. Germline V CDR1 and CDR2: MNHEY, SMNVEV (reference sequence). Here the CDR3 DNA reads TGTGCCAGCAGTTTATTAGGCGAAAAACTGTTTTTT. This gives the protein CASSLLGEKLFF.

The chain has TRBV27 and TRBJ2-3; 9 bases agree with TRBD1. The J segment lost 4 bases and the V segment lost 7 bases, leaving 12 bases of the junction unmatched. Germline lookup yields CDR1 MNHEY and CDR2 SMNVEV (reference sequence). This CDR3 contains 16 residues. Written as DNA, the CDR3 is TGTGCCAGCAATCTCCGGAGGACAGGGGATTCAGATACGCAGTATTTT. Translated, it gives CASNLRRTGDSDTQYF.

The rearrangement joins TRBV5-1 to TRBJ1-2; 11 positions agree with TRBD1. Germline V gene data show CDR1 as SGHRS and CDR2 as YFSETQ. The V and J ends lost 3 bases and 6 bases, in that order; junction bases with no gene match: 7. This CDR3 is 15 amino acids long. The CDR3 coding sequence is TGCGCCAGCAGCTCTCAAGGACAGGGGGCGGATGGCTACACCTTC. This codes for CASSSQGQGADGYTF.

In the case of this clone: One junction end disagrees with the germline gene, perhaps due to a read error. The rearrangement links TRBV12-5 to TRBJ2-7; a weak D match, TRBD1 (6 bases). This CDR3 is built from 15 residues. The germline CDR1 and CDR2 sequences are LGHNT and FRNRAP. For the CDR3, the DNA is TGTGCTAGTGGTTTGCCTGGACGAGAAATCTCCCCAGGGGACTTC. Encoded protein: CASGLPGREISPGDF. The full variable domain, its missing parts supplied by reference TRBV12-5 and TRBJ2-7, is DARVTQTPRHKVTEMGQEVTMRCQPILGHNTVFWYRQTMMQGLELLAYFRNRAPLDDSGMPKDRFSAEMPDATLATLKIQPSEPRDSAVYFCASGLPGREISPGDFGPGTRLTVT.